This is a list of T cell receptor beta chains from one sample in a study of shared clonotypes between healthy human individuals. Using immunoSEQ multiplex PCR, the repertoire was profiled, and TCRdb retains in-frame clones only, with some absent. The sample yields fewer than 550,000 clones, roughly 79% seen once. Sequencing used PBMCs. These receptor sequences come from a woman in her 40s in good health. Some clones in this sample may be carry-over from other donors' samples. Each CDR3 is given with its conserved first and last residue. The D gene is left open where the match is weak. Clone size, where shown, is once, few, many, or a class for clones that have expanded.

>TRBJ2-1|TRBD1|15|TRBV29-1|NA
CSVEGGDRVYNEQFF
TGCAGCGTTGAAGGTGGGGACAGGGTTTACAATGAGCAGTTCTTC
>TRBJ2-7|TRBD1|13|TRBV19|NA
CASSRTGKYEQYF
TGTGCCAGTAGTAGGACAGGGAAATACGAGCAGTACTTC
>TRBJ2-7|NA|14|TRBV28|NA
CASSDNPSSYEQYF
TGTGCCAGCAGTGACAATCCAAGCTCCTACGAGCAGTACTTC
>TRBJ2-2|NA|15|TRBV19|NA
CASSIEGANTGELFF
TGTGCCAGTAGTATCGAGGGGGCGAACACCGGGGAGCTGTTTTTT
>TRBJ1-5|NA|13|TRBV28|NA
CASTQWGLQPQHF
TGTGCCAGCACCCAGTGGGGACTACAGCCCCAGCATTTT
>TRBJ2-1|TRBD2|17|TRBV29-1|many
CSVVDPYTPGGPNEQFF
TGCAGCGTTGTCGATCCTTACACGCCGGGAGGCCCGAATGAGCAGTTCTTC
>TRBJ2-2|NA|13|TRBV6-4|NA
CASSESDTGELFF
TGTGCCAGCAGCGAGAGCGACACCGGGGAGCTGTTTTTT
>TRBJ1-2|NA|12|TRBV29-1|NA
CSVERAGAGYTF
TGCAGCGTTGAAAGAGCAGGGGCTGGCTACACCTTC
>TRBJ2-7|NA|15|TRBV14|few
CASSQDPGHSYEQYF
TGTGCCAGCAGCCAAGACCCGGGGCACTCCTACGAGCAGTACTTC
>TRBJ1-2|NA|16|TRBV4-2|NA
CASSQDLTAPNYGYTF
TGTGCCAGCAGCCAAGATCTAACAGCGCCTAACTATGGCTACACCTTC
>TRBJ2-7|TRBD2|15|TRBV25-1|NA
CASSHQTSGSYEQYF
TGTGCCAGCAGCCACCAGACTAGCGGGAGTTACGAGCAGTACTTC
>TRBJ1-1|TRBD1|13|TRBV7-9|NA
CASSLGTGGKAFF
TGTGCCAGCAGCCTCGGGACAGGGGGAAAAGCTTTCTTT
>TRBJ2-4|TRBD1|15|TRBV19|few
CASSPLDRVGNIQYF
TGTGCCAGTAGCCCCCTCGACAGGGTGGGAAACATTCAGTACTTC
>TRBJ2-1|NA|12|TRBV7-2|NA
CASSLTYNEQFF
TGTGCCAGCAGCTTAACTTACAATGAGCAGTTCTTC
>TRBJ2-2|NA|18|TRBV27|few
CASSSPRTGRGNTGELFF
TGTGCCAGCAGTTCCCCCAGGACAGGGAGGGGGAACACCGGGGAGCTGTTTTTT
>TRBJ1-2|NA|14|TRBV30|once
CASGRAGPGWGYTF
TGTGCCTCGGGGCGGGCGGGCCCGGGTTGGGGCTACACCTTC
>TRBJ2-7|TRBD1|14|TRBV28|NA
CASSLAPGTGEQYF
TGTGCCAGCAGTCTTGCCCCCGGGACAGGCGAGCAGTACTTC
>TRBJ2-7|NA|11|TRBV19|many
CASDGGYEQYF
TGTGCCAGTGATGGGGGGTACGAGCAGTACTTC
>TRBJ2-7|TRBD1|12|TRBV6-1|once
CASEFRGYEQYF
TGTGCCAGCGAATTCAGGGGGTACGAGCAGTACTTC
>TRBJ2-1|TRBD1|15|TRBV2|few
CASREWGQGFDEQFF
TGTGCCAGCAGGGAGTGGGGACAGGGATTCGATGAGCAGTTCTTC
>TRBJ2-1|TRBD2|15|TRBV7-3|NA
CASSHYGTSPNEQFF
TGTGCCAGCAGCCATTACGGGACTAGCCCCAATGAGCAGTTCTTC
>TRBJ2-7|TRBD2|15|TRBV11-2|NA
CASSEQLAGGGEQYF
TGTGCCAGCAGCGAGCAACTAGCGGGAGGTGGGGAGCAGTACTTC
>TRBJ2-3|NA|13|TRBV5-8|NA
CASNRIITDTQYF
TGTGCCAGCAACAGGATAATCACAGATACGCAGTATTTT
>TRBJ1-5|NA|15|TRBV28|NA
CASKSQGDFNQPQHF
TGTGCCAGCAAGTCACAGGGCGACTTCAATCAGCCCCAGCATTTT
>TRBJ1-1|NA|14|TRBV11-2|NA
CASSLLQGYTEAFF
TGTGCCAGCAGCTTACTCCAGGGTTACACTGAAGCTTTCTTT
>TRBJ1-1|NA|13|TRBV27|NA
CASSWQANTEAFF
TGTGCCAGCAGTTGGCAAGCGAACACTGAAGCTTTCTTT
>TRBJ2-1|TRBD1|18|TRBV11-2|NA
CASSLGQGSRSSYNEQFF
TGTGCCAGCAGCTTGGGACAGGGGTCCAGGAGCTCCTACAATGAGCAGTTCTTC
>TRBJ2-7|NA|14|TRBV5-5|once
CASRGTSSSYEQYF
TGTGCCAGCCGGGGGACCTCAAGCTCCTACGAGCAGTACTTC
>TRBJ2-1|TRBD2|17|TRBV7-3|NA
CASSHGTSGAYTGEQFF
TGTGCCAGCAGCCACGGGACTAGCGGAGCCTACACGGGTGAGCAGTTCTTC
>TRBJ2-1|TRBD2|14|TRBV7-3|NA
CASSYRLAGDEQFF
TGTGCCAGCAGCTATAGACTAGCGGGCGATGAGCAGTTCTTC
>TRBJ2-1|TRBD2|17|TRBV5-4|NA
CASSRRTSGSSYNEQFF
TGTGCCAGCAGCCGTAGGACTAGCGGGAGCTCCTACAATGAGCAGTTCTTC
>TRBJ2-7|TRBD1|14|TRBV10-3|NA
CAISAGDRGNEQYF
TGTGCCATCAGCGCGGGGGACAGGGGCAACGAGCAGTACTTC
>TRBJ2-7|NA|16|TRBV28|NA
CASRNLGQRLSYEQYF
TGTGCCAGCAGAAACCTCGGACAGAGGCTCTCCTACGAGCAGTACTTC